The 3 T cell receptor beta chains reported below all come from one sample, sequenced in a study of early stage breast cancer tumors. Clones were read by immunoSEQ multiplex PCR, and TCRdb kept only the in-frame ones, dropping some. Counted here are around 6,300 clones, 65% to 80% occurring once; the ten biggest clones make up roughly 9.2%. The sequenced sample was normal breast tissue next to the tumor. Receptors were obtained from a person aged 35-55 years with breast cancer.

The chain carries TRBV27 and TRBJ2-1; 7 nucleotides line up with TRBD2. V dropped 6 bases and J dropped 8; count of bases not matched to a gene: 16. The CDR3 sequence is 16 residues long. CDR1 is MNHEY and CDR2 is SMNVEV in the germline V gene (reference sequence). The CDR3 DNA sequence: TGTGCCAGCAGCCTAGCCGGCGGGAGTAAGCGCGATGAGCAGTTCTTC. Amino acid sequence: CASSLAGGSKRDEQFF.

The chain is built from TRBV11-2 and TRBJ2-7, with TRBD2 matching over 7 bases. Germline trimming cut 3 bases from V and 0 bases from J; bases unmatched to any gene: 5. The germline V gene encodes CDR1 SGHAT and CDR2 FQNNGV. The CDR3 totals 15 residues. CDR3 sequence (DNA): TGTGCCAGCAGCTTTGGGAGGGGTTCCTCCTACGAGCAGTACTTC. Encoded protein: CASSFGRGSSYEQYF.

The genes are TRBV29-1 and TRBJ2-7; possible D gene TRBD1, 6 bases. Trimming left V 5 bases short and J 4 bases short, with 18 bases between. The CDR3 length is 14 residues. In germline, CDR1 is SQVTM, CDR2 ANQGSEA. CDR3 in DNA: TGCAGCGTTACCGGTTTGACAGGTCCGTACGAGCAGTACTTC. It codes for CSVTGLTGPYEQYF.